This TCR beta chain was captured by sequencing in a study of post-analysis software for immune sequencing data. Overall study findings and caveats: Patients used about five TRBV segments, including TRBV5-6, TRBV5-1 and TRBV20-1, more often than controls. Under the F measure, samples that were prepared in one batch clustered strongly together.

Unique-molecular-identifier-tagged TCR beta cDNA libraries were used. Starting from about 0.98 to 11 million T cells, the study yielded roughly 0.5 million cDNA molecules. TCRdb processed the PCR reads anew with MiXCR; each CDR3 protein has one entry. The sample lists fewer than 900,000 distinct CDR3 sequences, 35% to 55% occurring once. The ends lost 2 bases at V and 2 bases at J; junction bases unmatched: 6. The CDR3 contains 14 residues. Germline CDR1 DFQATT, CDR2 SNEGSKA (reference sequence). For this clonotype: Its matching antigen is unknown.

Sequenced input: blood. V is TRBV20-1 and J is TRBJ2-7; the match to TRBD1 covers 7 bases. The receptor was derived from a girl aged 5 to 17 with multiple sclerosis. As DNA, the CDR3 is TGCAGTGCTAGACCCCGGGACAGTCCCTACGAGCAGTACTTC. It yields the protein CSARPRDSPYEQYF.